The 2 T cell receptor beta chains below all came from one sample that was sequenced in a study of cytomegalovirus exposure and HLA in healthy donors. PCR primers comprised 60 Vbeta and 13 Jbeta primers. Here immunoSEQ multiplex PCR was the method, and the copy in TCRdb shows in-frame clones only, minus some. This sample's table has 70,000 to 100,000 clones. What was sequenced was PBMCs. The receptors were gathered from a girl between 10 and 17 years old in good health and CMV-seropositive.

The chain has TRBV5-6 and TRBJ2-5, with 7 nucleotides matching TRBD2. Germline-derived CDR1 and CDR2 are SGHDT and YYEEEE. J lost 3 bases, V lost 3 bases, and 14 bases had no gene match. The CDR3 has 17 residues. Here the CDR3 reads CASSSDWTGGREETQYF. Written as DNA, the CDR3 is TGTGCCAGCAGCTCAGACTGGACCGGAGGGAGGGAAGAGACCCAGTACTTC.

The V gene is TRBV10-3, the J gene TRBJ2-5; D not certain. Trimming removed 0 bases from V and 4 bases from J, with 6 bases in between. The V gene's germline CDR1 is ENHRY and CDR2 SYGVKD. This CDR3 is 13 amino acids long. The CDR3 sequence: CAISESSVETQYF. CDR3 DNA sequence: TGTGCCATCAGTGAGTCCTCTGTAGAGACCCAGTACTTC.